The 13 T cell receptor beta chains presented below share a single source sample, sequenced in a study of patients and donors after allogeneic stem cell transplantation. TCRdb passed the RT-PCR reads through MiXCR, listing each CDR3 protein once. The sample lists some 880,000 distinct CDR3 sequences; under 20% were seen once. The sample consisted of blood, either unsorted or a sorted T cell fraction (not recorded which). The receptors derive from a human donor who was either an allogeneic HSCT recipient or a stem cell or donor lymphocyte infusion donor (not recorded which). It is not recorded whose cells these are; they may come from a transplant donor.

The rearrangement joins TRBV28 to TRBJ2-7; perhaps TRBD1 as D (5 bases). From germline, CDR1 is MDHEN and CDR2 SYDVKM. V lost 6 bases, J lost 3 bases, and 15 bases lay in between. The CDR3 spans 14 residues. CDR3 region: CASRPRAPYYEQYF. The CDR3, as DNA: TGTGCCAGCAGACCCAGGGCCCCGTACTACGAGCAGTACTTC.

This clonotype was seen a handful of times. The chain uses TRBV12-3 or TRBV12-4 and TRBJ2-2, with D possibly being TRBD1 (6 bases). The length of the CDR3 is 13 residues. The V end was cut by 6 bases, the J end by 9 bases, with 14 bases between. CDR3 nucleotide sequence: TGTGCCAGCAGACTCACAGGGATCAGGGAGCTGTTTTTT. It is translated as CASRLTGIRELFF.

CDR3 amino acids: CASSSPWDIRDNQPQHF. As DNA, the CDR3 is TGTGCCAGCAGTTCTCCCTGGGACATAAGGGACAATCAGCCCCAGCATTTT. The chain recombines TRBV7-8 with TRBJ1-5, with D maybe TRBD1 (6 bases). V lost 6 bases and J lost 3, with 21 bases in between. Germline loops: CDR1 SGHVS, CDR2 FQNEAQ. The length of the CDR3 is 17 residues.

The chain combines TRBV20-1 with TRBJ2-3, with 12 bases matching TRBD1. The CDR3 contains 13 residues. Germline values: CDR1 DFQATT, CDR2 SNEGSKA (reference sequence). Trimming took 4 bases from V and 7 from J; bases not matched to a gene: 3. The DNA for the CDR3 is TGCAGTGCTATGGGACAGGGGGCGAATACGCAGTATTTT. The encoded protein is CSAMGQGANTQYF.

The rearrangement uses TRBV2 and TRBJ2-3; D remains unclear. Germline CDR1 reads SNHLY; CDR2 reads FYNNEI. The CDR3 runs 11 residues. CDR3 nucleotides: TGTGCTTCCCTAGGTCCTTTACCGCAGTATTTT. Translated, it gives CASLGPLPQYF. Filled out from reference TRBV2 and TRBJ2-3, the complete variable domain reads EPEVTQTPSHQVTQMGQEVILRCVPISNHLYFYWYRQILGQKVEFLVSFYNNEISEKSEIFDDQFSVERPDGSNFTLKIRSTKLEDSAMYFCASLGPLPQYFGPGTRLTVL.

This clonotype was detected a few times. This chain links TRBV5-6 with TRBJ2-7; 11 bases map to TRBD1. CDR1 is SGHDT, CDR2 YYEEEE, per germline. The CDR3 covers 17 residues. With 4 bases clipped from V and 5 bases from J, the junction kept 14 bases outside the gene matches. CDR3 sequence: CASSTGTGGRRPNEQYF. The CDR3 coding sequence is TGTGCCAGCAGCACCGGGACAGGGGGACGAAGGCCTAACGAGCAGTACTTC. The full variable domain, with the rest looked up from reference TRBV5-6 and TRBJ2-7, is DAGVTQSPTHLIKTRGQQVTLRCSPKSGHDTVSWYQQALGQGPQFIFQYYEEEERQRGNFPDRFSGHQFPNYSSELNVNALLLGDSALYLCASSTGTGGRRPNEQYFGPGTRLTVT.

In this sample, this clonotype turned up a few times. The V call is TRBV12-3 or TRBV12-4, the J call TRBJ2-7; 15 bases line up with TRBD2. This CDR3 is 15 amino acids long. V shed 6 bases, J shed 5 bases, and the junction held 5 bases outside the gene matches. The CDR3 bases are TGTGCCAGCAGCCGGACTAGCGGGAGGGCGAACGAGCAGTACTTC. It is translated as CASSRTSGRANEQYF.

A few counts support this clonotype. CDR3 sequence (DNA): TGTGCCACCAGCAGGCTTGACGGGGGGAGCTCCTACAATGAGCAGTTCTTC. Its translation: CATSRLDGGSSYNEQFF. The J gene is TRBJ2-1, the V gene TRBV15; 7 nucleotides line up with TRBD2. The CDR3 is 17 residues long. Germline CDR1 is LNHNV and CDR2 is YYDKDF (reference sequence). The J segment lost 0 bases and the V segment lost 3 bases, leaving 8 bases of the junction unmatched. Together with reference TRBV15 and TRBJ2-1, the CDR3 gives the full variable domain: DAMVIQNPRYQVTQFGKPVTLSCSQTLNHNVMYWYQQKSSQAPKLLFHYYDKDFNNEADTPDNFQSRRPNTSFCFLDIRSPGLGDTAMYLCATSRLDGGSSYNEQFFGPGTRLTVL.

V is TRBV20-1 and J is TRBJ1-2, with D unclear. V was clipped by 6 bases and J by 0 bases, with 11 bases between them. CDR1 is DFQATT, CDR2 SNEGSKA, per germline (reference sequence). The CDR3 has 13 amino acids. This chain's CDR3 is CSAPRASNYGYTF. The CDR3 DNA sequence: TGCAGTGCGCCTCGGGCCTCTAACTATGGCTACACCTTC.

V is TRBV5-4 and J is TRBJ2-1; 9 bases agree with TRBD2. The germline CDR1 and CDR2 sequences are SGHNT and YYREEE (reference sequence). V shed 6 bases and J 8 bases; nucleotides not matched to a gene: 15. The CDR3 extends over 16 amino acids. CDR3 sequence: CASKNSGSKVLYEQFF. Here the CDR3 DNA reads TGTGCCAGCAAAAATAGCGGGAGCAAGGTTTTGTATGAGCAGTTCTTC.

This clonotype was counted between two and nine times. The chain carries TRBV24-1 and TRBJ2-2, with no clear D. Germline CDR1 and CDR2: KGHDR and SFDVKD. The CDR3 spans 12 residues. Trimming pared 5 bases from V and 7 bases from J, leaving 7 bases between. DNA for the CDR3: TGTGCCACCAGTGGTAGCAACGGGGAGCTGTTTTTT. Translation: CATSGSNGELFF.

This clonotype was counted many times. The CDR3 DNA is TGTGCCAGCAGCCTACAAAGCGGCGAGCCCTACGAGCAGTACTTC. Translation: CASSLQSGEPYEQYF. This chain joins TRBV4-2 and TRBJ2-7, with D perhaps matching TRBD2 (5 bases). The CDR3 spans 15 residues. CDR1 LGHNA and CDR2 YNFKEQ come from the germline V gene. Trimming pared 4 bases from V and 2 bases from J, leaving 15 bases between.

Only a few counts were recorded for this clonotype. The V gene is TRBV7-8, the J gene TRBJ1-1; unclear D gene. The CDR3 spans 15 residues. V was pared by 6 bases and J by 5 bases, with 19 bases between. Germline V CDR1 and CDR2: SGHVS, FQNEAQ. DNA of the CDR3: TGTGCCAGCAGGCCCACTCGAGTCGGGAATACTGAAGCTTTCTTT. Protein product: CASRPTRVGNTEAFF.